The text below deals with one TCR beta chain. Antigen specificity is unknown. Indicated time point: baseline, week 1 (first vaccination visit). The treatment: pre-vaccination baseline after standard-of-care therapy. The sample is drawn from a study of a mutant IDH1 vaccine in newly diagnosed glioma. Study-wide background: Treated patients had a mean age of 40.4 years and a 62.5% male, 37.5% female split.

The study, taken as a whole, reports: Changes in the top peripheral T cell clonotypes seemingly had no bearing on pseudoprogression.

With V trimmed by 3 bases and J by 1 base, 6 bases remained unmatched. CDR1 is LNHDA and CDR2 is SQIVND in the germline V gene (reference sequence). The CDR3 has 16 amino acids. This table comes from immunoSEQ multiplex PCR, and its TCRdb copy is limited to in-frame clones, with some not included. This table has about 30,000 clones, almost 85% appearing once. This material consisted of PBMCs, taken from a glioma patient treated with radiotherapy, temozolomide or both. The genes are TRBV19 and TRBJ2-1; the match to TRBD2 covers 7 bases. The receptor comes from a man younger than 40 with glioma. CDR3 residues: CASSMGGPLSYNEQFF. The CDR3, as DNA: TGTGCCAGTAGTATGGGAGGGCCCCTGTCCTACAATGAGCAGTTCTTC.